A single T cell receptor (beta chain) is shown here with its context. Antigen specificity is unknown. One junction end does not reproduce the germline sequence, and a read error may be involved. CDR3 length equals 16 residues. Germline-derived CDR1 and CDR2 are SGHKS and YYEKEE (reference sequence). Then a second PCR, running about 6 to 12 cycles, was carried out with a sample-barcoded 5' primer and a J-beta primer mix. MiXCR, applied by TCRdb to the 5' RACE reads, yields one record per CDR3 protein. The sample holds about 1.7 million distinct CDR3 sequences, roughly 30% seen once. This specimen belongs to a study of blood T cells in healthy people across ages. Study results and limitations: With age, beta diversity per million T cells declined roughly linearly, significantly by approximately 40.

There were healthy Caucasian individuals from Russia, aged roughly 6 to 100, serving as donors. PBMCs were isolated at a quantity of at least 6.5 million per sample. The V gene is TRBV5-5, the J gene TRBJ1-1, with a possible D match to TRBD1 (5 bases). The sample consisted of blood. The sequence was obtained from a woman aged 30 to 39 in good health. CDR3 DNA sequence: TGTGCCAGCAGCCTACCGAAGGGGACCATGAACGCTGAAGCTTTCTTT. Encoded protein: CASSLPKGTMNAEAFF. Full variable domain (remainder filled in from reference TRBV5-5 and TRBJ1-1): DAGVTQSPTHLIKTRGQQVTLRCSPISGHKSVSWYQQVLGQGPQFIFQYYEKEERGRGNFPDRFSARQFPNYSSELNVNALLLGDSALYLCASSLPKGTMNAEAFFGQGTRLTVV.